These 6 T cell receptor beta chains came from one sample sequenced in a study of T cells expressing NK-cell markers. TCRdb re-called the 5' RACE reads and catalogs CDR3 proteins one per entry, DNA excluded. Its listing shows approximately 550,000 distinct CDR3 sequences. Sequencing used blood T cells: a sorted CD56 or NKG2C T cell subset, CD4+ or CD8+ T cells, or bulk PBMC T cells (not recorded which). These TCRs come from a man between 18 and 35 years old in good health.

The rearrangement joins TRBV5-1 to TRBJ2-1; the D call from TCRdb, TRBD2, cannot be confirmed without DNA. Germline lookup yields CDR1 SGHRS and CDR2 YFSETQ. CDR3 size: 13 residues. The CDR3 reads CASSPTIWESRFF.

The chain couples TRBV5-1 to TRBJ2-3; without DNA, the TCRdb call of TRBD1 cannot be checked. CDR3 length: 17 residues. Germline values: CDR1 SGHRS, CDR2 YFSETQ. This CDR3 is CASSLGASGTDTDTQYF.

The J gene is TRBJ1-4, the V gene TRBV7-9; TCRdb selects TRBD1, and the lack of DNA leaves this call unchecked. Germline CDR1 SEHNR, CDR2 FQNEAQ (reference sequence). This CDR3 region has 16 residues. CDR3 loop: CASSLIVDRYNEKLFF.

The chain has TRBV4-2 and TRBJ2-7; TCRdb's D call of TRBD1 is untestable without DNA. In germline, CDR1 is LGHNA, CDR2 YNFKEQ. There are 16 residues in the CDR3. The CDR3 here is CASSQDDSLGAYEQYF.

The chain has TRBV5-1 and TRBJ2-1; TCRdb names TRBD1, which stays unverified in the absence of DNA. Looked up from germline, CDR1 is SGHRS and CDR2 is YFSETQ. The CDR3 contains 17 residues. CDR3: CASSLRGGPESYNEQFF.

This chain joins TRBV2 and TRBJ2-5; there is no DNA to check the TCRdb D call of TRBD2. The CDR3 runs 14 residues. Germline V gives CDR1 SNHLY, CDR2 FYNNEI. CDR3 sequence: CASSEREGEETQYF.